A selection of T cell receptor beta chains follows, all from one sample in a study of cytomegalovirus exposure and HLA in healthy donors. Sequencing used immunoSEQ multiplex PCR; TCRdb keeps in-frame clones, though not all of them. The sample has a few hundred thousand clones, 75% to 90% seen once. Material for sequencing was PBMCs. The receptor set was obtained from a woman aged 18 to 35 in good health and CMV-seronegative. The CDR3 runs from the conserved cysteine through the conserved F or W. Each record gives: clone size, D gene, V gene, J gene, CDR3 DNA, CDR3 protein. D genes are given only for firm matches. Rows give clone size only sometimes, using once, few, many, or a class for an expanded clone.

>NA|TRBD1|TRBV5-1|TRBJ2-5
TGCGCCAGCAGCTTGAGGGGCGGGACAGGTCAAGAGACCCAGTACTTC
CASSLRGGTGQETQYF
>NA|TRBD2|TRBV5-4|TRBJ2-7
TGTGCCACACAAGCGGGAGGGACCCTCGAGCAGTACTTC
CATQAGGTLEQYF
>many|TRBD2|TRBV6-1|TRBJ2-7
TGTGCCAGCAGTGAAGCGGCGGGGAGCGGGAGACACGAGCAGTACTTC
CASSEAAGSGRHEQYF
>NA|TRBD1|TRBV7-3|TRBJ2-7
TGTGCCAGCAGCTTAAGGACAGGGGCGGGCCACGAGCAGTACTTC
CASSLRTGAGHEQYF
>NA|TRBD1|TRBV19|TRBJ1-1
TGTGCCAGTAGTCCTGGGGACAGGTTGAACACTGAAGCTTTCTTT
CASSPGDRLNTEAFF
>NA|TRBD2|TRBV10-3|TRBJ2-1
TGTGCCATCAGGAGGACTAGCGGGCGCCTCGTTGAGAGTGAGCAGTTCTTC
CAIRRTSGRLVESEQFF
>NA|NA|TRBV2|TRBJ2-1
TGTGCCAGCAGGACGACAGGTCTCAGCAATGAGCAGTTCTTC
CASRTTGLSNEQFF
>NA|NA|TRBV27|TRBJ1-1
TGTGCCAGCAGTTTCCAGGGTGTGAACACTGAAGCTTTCTTT
CASSFQGVNTEAFF
>NA|TRBD1|TRBV13|TRBJ2-1
TGTGCCAGCAGCTCTACCTACGAGGGAACAGGGGGCAATGAGCAGTTCTTC
CASSSTYEGTGGNEQFF
>NA|TRBD1|TRBV4-2|TRBJ1-1
TGTGCCAGCAGCCAGGCGTGGGGACAGCAGAACACTGAAGCTTTCTTT
CASSQAWGQQNTEAFF
>NA|TRBD1|TRBV6-5|TRBJ1-2
TGTGCCAGCAGTACGGACAGGGGTTTCTATGGCTACACCTTC
CASSTDRGFYGYTF
>NA|NA|TRBV18|TRBJ2-7
TGTGCCAGCTCACCCCGAAACAGGGAAGGCGAGCAGTACTTC
CASSPRNREGEQYF
>NA|NA|TRBV6-6|TRBJ1-1
TGTGCCAGCAGCCGCCCCCAACAGGGTAAGACTGAAGCTTTCTTT
CASSRPQQGKTEAFF
>NA|TRBD1|TRBV13|TRBJ2-7
TGTGCCAGCAGCCGGACAGGGGAGGACAACGAGCAGTACTTC
CASSRTGEDNEQYF
>NA|NA|TRBV28|TRBJ1-1
TGTGCCAGCACCAACCAGAGGGCAGCTGAAGCTTTCTTT
CASTNQRAAEAFF
>NA|TRBD2|TRBV7-3|TRBJ2-7
TGTGCCAGCAGCAATAGCGGGTGGGGCGAGCAGTACTTC
CASSNSGWGEQYF
>NA|NA|TRBV9|TRBJ1-2
TGTGCCAGCAGCGTAGAATCGAGGGTAATGGGGTATGGCTACACCTTC
CASSVESRVMGYGYTF
>NA|NA|TRBV18|TRBJ1-1
TGTGCCAGCTCACCGCTAGACCTCGCCGGCTCTGAAGCTTTCTTT
CASSPLDLAGSEAFF
>NA|TRBD1|TRBV4-3|TRBJ1-3
TGCGCCAGCAGCCAGACAGGGCTCACTGGAAACACCATATATTTT
CASSQTGLTGNTIYF
>once|NA|TRBV29-1|TRBJ2-5
TGCAGCGTTGCACCCGTGAGAGAGGGAGGTCGAGAGACCCAGTACTTC
CSVAPVREGGRETQYF
>NA|NA|TRBV25-1|TRBJ2-2
TGTGCCAGCAGTGAATGGGCTGGCACCGGGGAGCTGTTTTTT
CASSEWAGTGELFF
>NA|TRBD1|TRBV15|TRBJ1-2
TGTGCCACCAGCAGGGACAGGGAAAGCTATGGCTACACCTTC
CATSRDRESYGYTF
>once|TRBD1|TRBV7-6|TRBJ2-7
TGTGCCAGCAGCTTAGTTGGACAGGGCCCCTACGAGCAGTACTTC
CASSLVGQGPYEQYF
>NA|TRBD2|TRBV5-1|TRBJ2-7
TGCGCCAGCGGCCCACTAGCGGCCACCTACGAGCAGTACTTC
CASGPLAATYEQYF
>NA|NA|TRBV7-9|TRBJ2-7
TGTGCCAGCAGCTTAGTGGTAGAGTCGGACGAGCAGTACTTC
CASSLVVESDEQYF
>NA|NA|TRBV5-1|TRBJ2-1
TGCGCCAGCAGCTTGCGGGGCGGACAGACCGATGAGCAGTTCTTC
CASSLRGGQTDEQFF
>NA|TRBD1|TRBV6-5|TRBJ2-5
TGTGCCAGCAGTCCCTGGACAGGTGGGGCCCAGTACTTC
CASSPWTGGAQYF
>NA|TRBD2|TRBV5-4|TRBJ2-7
TGTGCCAGCAGCTTGGCTAGCGGGACCTACGAGCAGTACTTC
CASSLASGTYEQYF
>NA|TRBD1|TRBV5-6|TRBJ1-3
TGTGCCAGCAGCTCTAGGACAGGGGCGTCAGGAAACACCATATATTTT
CASSSRTGASGNTIYF
>NA|NA|TRBV7-8|TRBJ1-5
TGTGCCAGCAGCTTAGGGGAGGCGGACAATCAGCCCCAGCATTTT
CASSLGEADNQPQHF
>NA|NA|TRBV28|TRBJ2-7
TGTGCCAGCGGCGGGACAGAGACCTACGAGCAGTACTTC
CASGGTETYEQYF
>once|NA|TRBV21-1|TRBJ1-2
TGTGCCAGCACCCAAGGGGCAGGGATTTGCTATGGCTACACCTTC
CASTQGAGICYGYTF
>NA|TRBD1|TRBV28|TRBJ1-2
TGTGCCAGCAGGACCAGGACAGGGGGGGATGGCTACACCTTC
CASRTRTGGDGYTF
>NA|TRBD2|TRBV2|TRBJ2-5
TGTGCCAGCAGTGATGGGCTAGCGGGATTGGAGACCCAGTACTTC
CASSDGLAGLETQYF
>NA|TRBD1|TRBV27|TRBJ2-7
TGTGCCAGCAGTTCCGGACAGGGGGTGGGGGAGCAGTACTTC
CASSSGQGVGEQYF
>NA|TRBD2|TRBV29-1|TRBJ2-1
TGCAGCGCCCGACTAGCGGGGAACAATGAGCAGTTCTTC
CSARLAGNNEQFF
>NA|TRBD2|TRBV9|TRBJ2-7
TGTGCCAGCAGCGAGGGAGGGCCCACTCCTGGCGTTTACTTC
CASSEGGPTPGVYF
>NA|NA|TRBV6-6|TRBJ2-7
TGTGCCAGCAGTCCCTTTGATCGACGGGCAGGGGAGCAGTACTTC
CASSPFDRRAGEQYF
>NA|TRBD1|TRBV5-1|TRBJ2-3
TGCGCCAGCAGCTCGGACAGGGCGAGAGATACGCAGTATTTT
CASSSDRARDTQYF
>few|TRBD2|TRBV7-6|TRBJ2-7
TGTGCCAGCAGCTTAGGGGCTAGCGGTACTCCGTACGAGCAGTACTTC
CASSLGASGTPYEQYF
>NA|NA|TRBV5-1|TRBJ2-7
TGTGCCAGCAGCCCACAGGGATTAGACTACGAGCAGTACTTC
CASSPQGLDYEQYF
>NA|TRBD2|TRBV29-1|TRBJ2-3
TGCAGCGTTTTAGGACTAGTGGGGGGGGCAGATACGCAGTATTTT
CSVLGLVGGADTQYF
>NA|TRBD2|TRBV7-2|TRBJ2-5
TGTGCCAGCAGCTTAGCGACGGGACTATATCAAGAGACCCAGTACTTC
CASSLATGLYQETQYF
>NA|NA|TRBV6-5|TRBJ1-1
TGTGCCAGCAGTCCTAGTATGAACACTGAAGCTTTCTTT
CASSPSMNTEAFF
>NA|TRBD2|TRBV5-4|TRBJ2-7
TGTGCCAGCAGCTCGCGAGCCGGCGGGGGGCCAATCTCCTACGAGCAGTACTTC
CASSSRAGGGPISYEQYF
>NA|NA|TRBV11-2|TRBJ1-2
TGTGCCAGCAGCTTAGCTTCCAAGACGGGAAACTATGGCTACACCTTC
CASSLASKTGNYGYTF